The rows below give T cell receptor beta chains drawn from one sample of a study of cytomegalovirus exposure and HLA in healthy donors. Produced via immunoSEQ multiplex PCR; TCRdb's table is partial and in-frame only. The table has 68,000 or so clones, 75% to 85% seen once. Sequencing used PBMCs. Every receptor here comes from a human donor in good health. Each CDR3 is given with its conserved first and last residue. Clone size appears in some rows only: once, few, many, or a class for an expanded clone.

J gene	V gene	clone size	CDR3 protein
TRBJ1-1	TRBV7-8	NA	CASSLATDREAFF
TRBJ1-5	TRBV5-8	NA	CASSYDRKLYNQPQHF
TRBJ2-2	TRBV2	NA	CASSLDRVNTGELFF
TRBJ2-5	TRBV2	NA	CASRRTRETQYF
TRBJ1-6	TRBV5-1	few	CASSRGQGPNSPLHF
TRBJ1-6	TRBV5-4	NA	CASSLKVGIRGNSPLHF
TRBJ2-5	TRBV10-3	few	CAISPGTSSETQYF
TRBJ2-7	TRBV19	NA	CASSMDRGNYEQYF
TRBJ1-6	TRBV4-1	NA	CASSQSPMSQVYNSPLHF
TRBJ1-1	TRBV21-1	NA	CASSKAQGGAQGWRNTEAFF
TRBJ1-6	TRBV7-8	NA	CASSLGVTGGGSPLHF
TRBJ2-2	TRBV5-6	NA	CASSLSGTRPGELFF
TRBJ1-6	TRBV27	NA	CASSLSETGVSPLHF
TRBJ2-7	TRBV5-4	NA	CASSLGAGYEQYF
TRBJ2-1	TRBV7-8	NA	CASSFGVYNEQFF
TRBJ1-6	TRBV5-6	NA	CASSFWTGGYNSPLHF